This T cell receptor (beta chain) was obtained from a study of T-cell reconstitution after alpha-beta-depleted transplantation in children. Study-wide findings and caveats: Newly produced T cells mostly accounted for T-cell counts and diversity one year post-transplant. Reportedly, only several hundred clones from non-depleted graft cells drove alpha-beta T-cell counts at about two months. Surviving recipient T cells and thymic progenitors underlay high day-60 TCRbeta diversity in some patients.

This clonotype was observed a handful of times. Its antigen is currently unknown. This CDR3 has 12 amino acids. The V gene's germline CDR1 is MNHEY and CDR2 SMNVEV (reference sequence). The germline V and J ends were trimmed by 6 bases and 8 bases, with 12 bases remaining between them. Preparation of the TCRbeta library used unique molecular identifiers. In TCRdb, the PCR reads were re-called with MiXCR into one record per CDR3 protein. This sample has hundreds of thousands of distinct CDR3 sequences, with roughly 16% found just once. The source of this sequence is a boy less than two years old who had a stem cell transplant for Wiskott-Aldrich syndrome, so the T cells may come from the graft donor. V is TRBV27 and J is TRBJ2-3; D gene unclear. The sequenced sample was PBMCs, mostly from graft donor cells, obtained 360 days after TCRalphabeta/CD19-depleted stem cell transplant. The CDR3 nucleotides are TGTGCCAGCAGCCCTGTCACTGGTACGCAGTATTTT. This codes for CASSPVTGTQYF.